Following are 19 T cell receptor beta chains from one sample sequenced in a study of CD8+ T cells in alopecia areata. Extraction of RNA preceded its reverse transcription into cDNA, which served as the sequencing template. The table came from immunoSEQ multiplex PCR; TCRdb's copy has only in-frame clones and leaves some out. The data contain about 140,000 clones, about 86% of them singletons. As to treatment: oral pan-JAK inhibitor, 5-10 mg twice daily. Source: CD8+ T cells sorted from blood, taken at week 4, from a patient treated with tofacitinib. The receptors stem from a human donor with alopecia areata.

The chain recombines TRBV29-1 with TRBJ2-6; D uncertain. CDR3 size: 13 residues. CDR1 SQVTM and CDR2 ANQGSEA come from the germline V gene. The V end was cut by 4 bases, the J end by 4 bases, with 8 bases between. CDR3 region: CSVVSAGANVLTF. CDR3 DNA sequence: TGCAGCGTTGTTTCGGCGGGGGCCAACGTCCTGACTTTC.

This clone has only a few counts. The genes are TRBV4-2 and TRBJ2-5; weak D call: TRBD2 (6 bases). V lost 1 base to trimming and J lost 5 bases, with 17 bases between them. There are 16 residues in the CDR3. Germline assignment: CDR1 LGHNA and CDR2 YNFKEQ. The CDR3 here is CASSQVDRDGGETQYF. Here the CDR3 DNA reads TGTGCCAGCAGCCAAGTAGATCGGGATGGAGGGGAGACCCAGTACTTC.

The chain links TRBV30 to TRBJ1-2; D remains unclear. Looked up from germline, CDR1 is GTSNPN and CDR2 is SVGIG (reference sequence). The length of the CDR3 is 13 residues. V was pared by 0 bases and J by 4 bases, with 9 bases between. The CDR3 loop is CAWSVQVAYGYTF. The CDR3 nucleotides read TGTGCCTGGAGTGTACAAGTTGCCTATGGCTACACCTTC.

The chain recombines TRBV25-1 with TRBJ2-1; D uncertain. This CDR3 comprises 12 residues. Between the trimmed V and J ends, which lost 3 bases and 3 bases, there was a span of 3 bases. Germline V gives CDR1 MGHDK, CDR2 SYGVNS. CDR3 residues: CASSDSYNEQFF. CDR3 coding DNA: TGTGCCAGCAGTGACAGCTACAATGAGCAGTTCTTC.

The V gene is TRBV6-5, the J gene TRBJ2-7; D possibly corresponds to TRBD1 (6 bases). V lost 2 bases, J lost 2 bases, and 13 bases lay in between. The V gene's germline CDR1 is MNHEY and CDR2 SVGAGI. The CDR3 is 15 residues long. The CDR3 sequence: CASSYVSGAAYEQYF. In DNA, the CDR3 is TGTGCCAGCAGTTACGTCTCAGGGGCGGCCTACGAGCAGTACTTC.

The chain couples TRBV23-1 to TRBJ2-7; 7 nucleotides match TRBD1. TRBV23-1 is known as an ORF, though its function is uncertain. The CDR3 runs 14 residues. The V segment lost 4 bases and the J segment 2 bases; nucleotides outside the gene matches: 5. The CDR3 here is CASSPDRKAYEQYF. The CDR3 DNA reads as TGCGCCAGCAGTCCGGACAGGAAAGCCTACGAGCAGTACTTC.

V is TRBV7-9 and J is TRBJ2-3; 7 bases are shared with TRBD1. The CDR3 is 18 residues long. Trimming cost V 6 bases and J 0 bases; bases outside gene matches: 15. Germline-derived CDR1 and CDR2 are SEHNR and FQNEAQ (reference sequence). CDR3 in amino acids: CASRTTAGTELSTDTQYF. Here the CDR3 DNA reads TGTGCCAGCAGGACCACCGCCGGGACAGAACTTAGCACAGATACGCAGTATTTT.

This clone occurred once. The rearrangement joins TRBV29-1 to TRBJ2-1; D gene uncertain. Trimming removed 7 bases at V and 7 bases at J, with 17 bases between. Germline CDR1 and CDR2: SQVTM and ANQGSEA. CDR3 length: 13 amino acids. CDR3 in amino acids: CSGRRPDYNEQFF. The CDR3 bases are TGCAGCGGCCGGCGGCCGGATTATAATGAGCAGTTCTTC.

The J gene is TRBJ2-5, the V gene TRBV11-2, with 8 bases matching TRBD1. The CDR3 length is 14 residues. V lost 5 bases, J lost 5 bases, and 7 bases stayed unmatched. CDR1 is SGHAT, CDR2 FQNNGV, per germline. CDR3 in DNA: TGTGCCAGCAGCCCAGGGACAGGCATGGAGACCCAGTACTTC. The encoded protein is CASSPGTGMETQYF.

CDR3 nucleotides: TGTGCCAGCAGCCAAGATGGGGGAAACAATGAGCAGTTCTTC. Its translation is CASSQDGGNNEQFF. The chain joins TRBV14 to TRBJ2-1; D possibly uses TRBD1 or TRBD2 (5 bases each). V was cut by 0 bases and J by 5 bases, with 8 bases left in between. CDR1 and CDR2 from the germline V gene are SGHDN and FVKESK. This CDR3 region has 14 residues.

The chain employs TRBV5-1 and TRBJ2-1; TRBD2 agrees at 14 bases. With 4 bases clipped from V and 8 bases from J, the junction kept 5 bases outside the gene matches. Per the germline V gene, CDR1 is SGHRS and CDR2 is YFSETQ. This CDR3 is 15 amino acids long. CDR3: CASSPGTSGSDEQFF. DNA for the CDR3: TGCGCCAGCAGCCCAGGGACTAGCGGGAGTGATGAGCAGTTCTTC. Combining the CDR3 with reference TRBV5-1 and TRBJ2-1 gives the whole variable domain KAGVTQTPRYLIKTRGQQVTLSCSPISGHRSVSWYQQTPGQGLQFLFEYFSETQRNKGNFPGRFSGRQFSNSRSEMNVSTLELGDSALYLCASSPGTSGSDEQFFGPGTRLTVL.

The sample holds a few counts of this clone. The chain recombines TRBV27 with TRBJ2-7; TRBD1 matches 7 bases. Germline assignment: CDR1 MNHEY and CDR2 SMNVEV (reference sequence). The CDR3 spans 14 residues. Losses at the gene ends were 1 base for V and 5 bases for J; bases not matched to a gene: 5. CDR3 nucleotides: TGTGCCAGCAGTTTATTTGGACAGGTCGACGAGCAGTACTTC. Its protein product is CASSLFGQVDEQYF.

The V and J genes are TRBV29-1 and TRBJ2-5; 9 bases match TRBD1. The CDR3 covers 18 residues. From germline, CDR1 is SQVTM and CDR2 ANQGSEA. The J segment lost 2 bases and the V segment lost 1 base, leaving 14 bases of the junction unmatched. Here the CDR3 reads CSVEGGSTGGKTQETQYF. The CDR3 nucleotides are TGCAGCGTTGAAGGGGGGTCAACAGGGGGCAAGACTCAAGAGACCCAGTACTTC.

The rearrangement uses TRBV19 and TRBJ2-7; TRBD1 might be the D (6 bases). V was pared by 10 bases and J by 0 bases, with 13 bases between. The CDR3 has 13 amino acids. CDR1 is LNHDA and CDR2 is SQIVND in the germline V gene (reference sequence). The CDR3 DNA reads as TGTGCCACACGGGACAACGACTCCTACGAGCAGTACTTC. Encoded protein: CATRDNDSYEQYF.

The gene calls are TRBV7-6 and TRBJ2-2; D may correspond to TRBD1 or TRBD2 (6 bases each). This CDR3 is 14 amino acids long. Germline V gene data show CDR1 as SGHVS and CDR2 as FNYEAQ. Deletions cut 8 bases from V and 3 bases from J, with 13 bases between. The CDR3 loop is CASGRGADTGELFF. The CDR3 DNA reads as TGTGCCAGCGGAAGGGGGGCCGACACCGGGGAGCTGTTTTTT.

The V call is TRBV6-6, the J call TRBJ2-1; no definite D call. Trimming took off 1 base at V and 0 bases at J, with 10 bases between the two ends. The CDR3 consists of 16 residues. Germline CDR1 is MNHNY and CDR2 is SVGAGI (reference sequence). The CDR3 is CASSYFGTGSYNEQFF. The CDR3 DNA follows: TGTGCCAGCAGTTACTTCGGCACCGGCTCCTACAATGAGCAGTTCTTC.

This clone has only one observation. In the same sample, other DNA sequences code for this CDR3. The chain carries TRBV27 and TRBJ1-1; weak D call: TRBD1 (6 bases). The germline V gene has CDR1 MNHEY and CDR2 SMNVEV (reference sequence). The length of the CDR3 is 15 residues. Trimming removed 1 base from V and 1 base from J, with 10 bases in between. The CDR3 loop is CASSLLGGRNTEAFF. CDR3 sequence (DNA): TGTGCCAGCAGTTTATTGGGGGGGCGGAACACTGAAGCTTTCTTT.

This clone showed up just once. Other DNA sequences from this sample encode an identical CDR3 as well. The chain joins TRBV27 to TRBJ1-1; D call uncertain. Germline CDR1 is MNHEY and CDR2 is SMNVEV (reference sequence). The CDR3 length is 13 residues. With 2 bases removed from V and 1 base from J, the gap between germline ends came to 5 bases. Written as DNA, the CDR3 is TGTGCCAGCAGTTTAGGAAGGAACACTGAAGCTTTCTTT. Its protein product is CASSLGRNTEAFF.

This clone has a handful of counts. The rearrangement uses TRBV29-1 and TRBJ2-7; D may be TRBD1 or TRBD2 (5 bases each). Germline values: CDR1 SQVTM, CDR2 ANQGSEA. The length of the CDR3 is 12 residues. The V end lost 2 bases, the J end lost 4 bases, and 9 bases lay between the germline ends. DNA of the CDR3: TGCAGCGTTGAAAGTGGGGGTTACGAGCAGTACTTC. It is translated as CSVESGGYEQYF.